This TCR beta chain originates from a study of T-cell reconstitution after alpha-beta-depleted transplantation in children. Unique molecular identifiers were built into the TCRbeta library. TCRdb reanalysed the PCR reads using MiXCR and keeps one entry per CDR3 protein. The table includes about 540,000 distinct CDR3 sequences, 15% to 20% detected once. This clonotype came up a few times. This CDR3 has 20 amino acids. V dropped 3 bases and J dropped 0 bases, with 28 bases sitting between them. CDR1 and CDR2 (germline): DFQATT, SNEGSKA (reference sequence). Specimen: PBMCs from the stem cell graft donor, collected from the stem cell graft. The TCR was taken from a human donor who donated a stem cell graft to a child with acute lymphoblastic leukemia. The rearrangement uses TRBV20-1 and TRBJ2-3; tentative D call: TRBD2 (6 bases). Here the CDR3 reads CSASSGSSLATSSSTDTQYF. CDR3 DNA: TGCAGTGCTAGCTCCGGGAGCTCTTTGGCCACTAGCAGTAGCACAGATACGCAGTATTTT.